This T cell receptor (beta chain) was sequenced during a study of early T cells in non-severe SARS-CoV-2 infection. Turning to the study itself: The study sequenced bulk RNA from unsorted whole blood, with chains unpaired. The study, taken as a whole, reports: A preference for anti-spike CD8 responses marked VDJdb matching, which missed private and CD4 specificities.

This clonotype was observed a handful of times. What it binds is not known. Germline V gene data show CDR1 as SQVTM and CDR2 as ANQGSEA. V gave up 8 bases and J gave up 6 bases; unmatched junction bases: 5. The CDR3 is 11 residues long. TCRdb reprocessed the 5' RACE reads with MiXCR, giving one entry per CDR3 protein. This sample carries under 85,000 distinct CDR3 sequences, 14% of them seen once, and the ten largest clones take approximately 11%. Sequences were obtained from whole blood. The receptor comes from an adult who was a healthcare worker with PCR-confirmed SARS-CoV-2 infection or an uninfected control (not recorded which). The chain recombines TRBV29-1 with TRBJ2-3; 7 positions agree with TRBD2. CDR3 loop: CSSEGGDTQYF. The CDR3 nucleotides read TGCAGCTCTGAGGGAGGGGATACGCAGTATTTT.